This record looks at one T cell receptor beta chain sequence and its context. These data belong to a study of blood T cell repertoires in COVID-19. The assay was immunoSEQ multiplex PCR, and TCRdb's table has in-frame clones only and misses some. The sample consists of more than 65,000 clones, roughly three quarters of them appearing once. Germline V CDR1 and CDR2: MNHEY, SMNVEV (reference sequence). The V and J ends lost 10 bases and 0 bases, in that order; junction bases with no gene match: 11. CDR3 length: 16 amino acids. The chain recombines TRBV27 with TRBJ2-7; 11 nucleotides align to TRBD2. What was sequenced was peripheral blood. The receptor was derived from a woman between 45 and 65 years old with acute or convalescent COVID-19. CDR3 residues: CATSSGGLAVSYEQYF. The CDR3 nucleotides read TGTGCCACTTCATCAGGGGGACTAGCGGTCTCCTACGAGCAGTACTTC.